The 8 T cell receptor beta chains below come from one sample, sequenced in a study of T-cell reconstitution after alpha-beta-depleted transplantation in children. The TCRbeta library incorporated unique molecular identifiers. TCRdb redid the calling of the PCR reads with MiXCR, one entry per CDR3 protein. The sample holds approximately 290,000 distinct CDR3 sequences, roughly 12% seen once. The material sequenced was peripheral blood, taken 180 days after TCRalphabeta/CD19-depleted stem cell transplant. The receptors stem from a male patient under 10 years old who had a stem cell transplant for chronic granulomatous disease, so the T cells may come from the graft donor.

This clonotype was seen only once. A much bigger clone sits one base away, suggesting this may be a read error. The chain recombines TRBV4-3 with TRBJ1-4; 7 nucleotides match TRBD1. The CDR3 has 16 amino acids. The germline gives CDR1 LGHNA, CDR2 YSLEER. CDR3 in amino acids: CASSQDLRGAGEKLLF. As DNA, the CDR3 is TGCGCCAGCAGCCAAGATCTCAGGGGGGCCGGTGAAAAACTGCTTTTT.

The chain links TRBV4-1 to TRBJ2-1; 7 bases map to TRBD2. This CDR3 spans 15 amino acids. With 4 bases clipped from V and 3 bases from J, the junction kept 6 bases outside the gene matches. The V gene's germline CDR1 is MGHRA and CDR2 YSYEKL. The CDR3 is CASSLHRDYYNEQFF. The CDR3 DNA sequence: TGCGCCAGCAGCCTGCATCGGGACTACTACAATGAGCAGTTCTTC.

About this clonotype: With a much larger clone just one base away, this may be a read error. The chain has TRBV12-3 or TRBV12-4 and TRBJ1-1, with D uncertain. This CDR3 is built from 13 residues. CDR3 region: CASTLSPHTEAFF. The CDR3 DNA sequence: TGTGCCAGCACTTTATCCCCTCACACTGAAGCTTTCTTT.

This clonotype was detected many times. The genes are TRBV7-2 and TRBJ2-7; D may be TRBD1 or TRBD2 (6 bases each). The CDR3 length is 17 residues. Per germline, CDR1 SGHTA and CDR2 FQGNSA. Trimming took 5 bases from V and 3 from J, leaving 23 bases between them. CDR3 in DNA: TGTGCCAGCAGCGTGCGGGACACTTCGTCCAGTTACTACGAGCAGTACTTC. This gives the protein CASSVRDTSSSYYEQYF.

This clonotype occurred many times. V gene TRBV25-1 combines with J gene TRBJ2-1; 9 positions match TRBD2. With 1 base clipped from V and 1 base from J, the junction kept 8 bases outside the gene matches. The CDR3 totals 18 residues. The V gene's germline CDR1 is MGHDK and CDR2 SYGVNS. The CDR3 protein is CASSEFSGRHLSYNEQFF. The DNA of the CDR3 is TGTGCCAGCAGTGAATTCAGCGGGAGGCACCTTTCCTACAATGAGCAGTTCTTC.

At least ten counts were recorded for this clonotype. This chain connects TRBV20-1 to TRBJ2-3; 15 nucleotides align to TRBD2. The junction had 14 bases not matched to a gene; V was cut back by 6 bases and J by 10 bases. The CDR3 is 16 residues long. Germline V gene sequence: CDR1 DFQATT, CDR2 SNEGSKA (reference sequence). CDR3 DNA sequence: TGCAGTGCCGGACGCCCGGGACTAGCGGGAGGTTATGCGCAGTATTTT. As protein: CSAGRPGLAGGYAQYF.

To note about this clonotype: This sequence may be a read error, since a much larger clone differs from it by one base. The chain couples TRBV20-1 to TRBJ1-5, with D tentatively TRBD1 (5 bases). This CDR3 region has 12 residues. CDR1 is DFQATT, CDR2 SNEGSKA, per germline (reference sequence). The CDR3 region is CSARQSNQPPHF. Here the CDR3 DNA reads TGCAGTGCCAGACAGTCCAATCAGCCCCCGCATTTT.

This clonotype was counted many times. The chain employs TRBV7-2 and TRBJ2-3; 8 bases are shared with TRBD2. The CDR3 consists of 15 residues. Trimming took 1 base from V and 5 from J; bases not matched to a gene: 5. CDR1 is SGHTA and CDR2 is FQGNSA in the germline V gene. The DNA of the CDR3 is TGTGCCAGCAGCTTAGTTCGACTAGCGCTAGATACGCAGTATTTT. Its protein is CASSLVRLALDTQYF.